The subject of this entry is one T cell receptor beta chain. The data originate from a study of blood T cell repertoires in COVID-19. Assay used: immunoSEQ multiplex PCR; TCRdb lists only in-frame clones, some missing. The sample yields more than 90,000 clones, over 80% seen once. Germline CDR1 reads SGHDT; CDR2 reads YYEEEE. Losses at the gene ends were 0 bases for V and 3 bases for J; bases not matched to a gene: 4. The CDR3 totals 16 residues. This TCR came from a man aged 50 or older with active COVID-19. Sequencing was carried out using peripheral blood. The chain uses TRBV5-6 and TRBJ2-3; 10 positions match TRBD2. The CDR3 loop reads CASSLVAGGETDTQYF. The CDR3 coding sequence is TGTGCCAGCAGCTTGGTAGCGGGAGGAGAAACAGATACGCAGTATTTT.